This TCR beta chain derives from a study of technical replicates of blood from a few donors. This CDR3 is built from 12 residues. The germline V and J ends were trimmed by 4 bases and 5 bases, with 6 bases remaining between them. Some clones are missing from TCRdb's copy, which holds only in-frame ones; the method was immunoSEQ multiplex PCR. The sample has approximately 52,000 clones, 90% to 95% seen once. Sequencing input: PBMCs. This TCR was sampled from a human donor in good health. Some clones in this sample may be carry-over from other donors' samples. The genes are TRBV5-3 and TRBJ2-2; TRBD2 might be the D (5 bases). TRBV5-3 carries the ORF label, with uncertain function. CDR3 DNA sequence: TGTGCCAGAAGCCGGGATACCGGGGAGCTGTTTTTT. This sequence encodes CARSRDTGELFF.